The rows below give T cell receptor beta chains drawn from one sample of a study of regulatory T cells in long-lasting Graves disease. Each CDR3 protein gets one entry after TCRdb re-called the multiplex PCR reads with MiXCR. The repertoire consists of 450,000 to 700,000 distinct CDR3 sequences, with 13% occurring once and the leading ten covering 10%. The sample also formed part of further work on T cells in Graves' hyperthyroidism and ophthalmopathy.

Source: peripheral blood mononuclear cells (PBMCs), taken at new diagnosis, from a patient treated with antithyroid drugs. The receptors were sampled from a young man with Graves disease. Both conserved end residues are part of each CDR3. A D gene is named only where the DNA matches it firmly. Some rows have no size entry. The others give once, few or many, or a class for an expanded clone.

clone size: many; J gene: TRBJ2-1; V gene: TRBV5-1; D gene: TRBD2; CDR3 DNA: TGCGCCAGCAGCTTGTTAACTAGCGGGAGGAATGAGCAGTTCTTC; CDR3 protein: CASSLLTSGRNEQFF
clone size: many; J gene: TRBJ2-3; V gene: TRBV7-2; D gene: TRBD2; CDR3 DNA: TGTGCCAGCAGCCCCTATGGGACTAGTGGGAGTACTTTT; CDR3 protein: CASSPYGTSGSTF
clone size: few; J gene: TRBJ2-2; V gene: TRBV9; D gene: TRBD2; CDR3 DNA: TGTGCCAGCAGCACCTGGTCTAGCGGGGCCACCGGGGAGCTGTTTTTT; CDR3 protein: CASSTWSSGATGELFF
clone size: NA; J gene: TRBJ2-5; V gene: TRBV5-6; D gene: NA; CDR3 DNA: TGTGCCAGCAGCTTGGGAGGGATCCAAGAGACCCAGTACTTC; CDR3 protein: CASSLGGIQETQYF
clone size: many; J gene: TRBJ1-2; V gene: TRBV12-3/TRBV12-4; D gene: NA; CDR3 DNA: TGTGCCAGCAGCTCAACTGAAAGGGGGAGCGGCTACACCTTC; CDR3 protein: CASSSTERGSGYTF
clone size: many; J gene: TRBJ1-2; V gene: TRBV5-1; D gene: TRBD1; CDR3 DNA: TGCGCCAGCAGCCGAGCGACAGGGTCCCTACTCTATGGCTACACCTTC; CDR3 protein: CASSRATGSLLYGYTF
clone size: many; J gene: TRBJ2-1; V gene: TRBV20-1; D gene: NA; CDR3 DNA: TGCAGTGCTAGAGCGGTATCCGGGCCCCAGTTGAGGGAGCAGTTCTTC; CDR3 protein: CSARAVSGPQLREQFF
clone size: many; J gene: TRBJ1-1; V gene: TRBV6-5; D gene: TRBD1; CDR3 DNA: TGTGCCAGCAGTTCCTGGGACAGGCCCCACACTGAAGCTTTCTTT; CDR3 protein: CASSSWDRPHTEAFF
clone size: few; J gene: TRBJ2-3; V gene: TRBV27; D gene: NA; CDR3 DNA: TGTGCCAGCAGTGTAGACCCCGGAGGAATCACAGATACGCAGTATTTT; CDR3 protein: CASSVDPGGITDTQYF
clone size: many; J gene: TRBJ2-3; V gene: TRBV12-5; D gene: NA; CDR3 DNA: TGTGCTAGTGGGACCAAAAAAGCAGATACGCAGTATTTT; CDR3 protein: CASGTKKADTQYF
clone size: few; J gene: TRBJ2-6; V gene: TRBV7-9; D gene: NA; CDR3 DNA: TGTGCCAGCAGCGCGGGGGCCCGAACCAACGTCCTGACTTTC; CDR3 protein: CASSAGARTNVLTF
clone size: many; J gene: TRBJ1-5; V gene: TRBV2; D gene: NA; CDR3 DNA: TGTGCCAGCAGTGACCGGGAGGGTGGGTTCAATCAGCCCCAGCATTTT; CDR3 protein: CASSDREGGFNQPQHF
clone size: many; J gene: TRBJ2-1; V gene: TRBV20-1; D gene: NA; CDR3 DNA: TGCAGTGCTAGCGTTTCTTACAATGAGCAGTTCTTC; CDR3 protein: CSASVSYNEQFF
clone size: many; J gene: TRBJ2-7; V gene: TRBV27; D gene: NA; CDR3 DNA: TGTGCCAGCAGCCGCGGACGAGCGTCCTACGAGCAGTACTTC; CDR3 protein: CASSRGRASYEQYF
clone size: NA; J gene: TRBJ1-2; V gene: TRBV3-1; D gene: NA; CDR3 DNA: TGTGCCAGCAGCCAAGACAGTCCCGTGAGCTACACCTTC; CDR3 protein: CASSQDSPVSYTF
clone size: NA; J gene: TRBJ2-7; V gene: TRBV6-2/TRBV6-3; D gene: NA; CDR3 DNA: TGTGCCAGCAGTTACGACAGGTCCTACGAGCAGTACTTC; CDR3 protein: CASSYDRSYEQYF
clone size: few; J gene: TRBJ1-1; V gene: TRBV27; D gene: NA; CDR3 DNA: TGTGCCAGCAGTTTATCTTGGATCGCAACACGGGCGCACACTGAAGCTTTCTTT; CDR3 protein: CASSLSWIATRAHTEAFF
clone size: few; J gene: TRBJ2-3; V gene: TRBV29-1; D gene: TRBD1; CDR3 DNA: TGCAGCGTTGCTGGTTGGGACAGCGACACAGATACGCAGTATTTT; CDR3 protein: CSVAGWDSDTDTQYF
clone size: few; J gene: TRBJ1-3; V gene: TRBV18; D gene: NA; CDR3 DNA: TGTGCCAGCTCACGAGGGCCTGACGCTGGAAACACCATATATTTT; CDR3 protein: CASSRGPDAGNTIYF
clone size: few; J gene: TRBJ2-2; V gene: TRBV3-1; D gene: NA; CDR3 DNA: TGTGCCAGCAGCCGTGAGTTCTGGAACACCGGGGAGCTGTTTTTT; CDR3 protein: CASSREFWNTGELFF
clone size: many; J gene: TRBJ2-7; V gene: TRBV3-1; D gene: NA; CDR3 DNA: TGTGCCAGCAGCCAAGTAGGGCACGAGCAGTACTTC; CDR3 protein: CASSQVGHEQYF
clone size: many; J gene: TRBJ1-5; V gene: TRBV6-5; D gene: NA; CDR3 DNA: TGTGCCAGCAGTTACTCGTACCGAGGCAATCAGCCCCAGCATTTT; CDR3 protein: CASSYSYRGNQPQHF
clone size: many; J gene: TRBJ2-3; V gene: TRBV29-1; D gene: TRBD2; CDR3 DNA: TGCAGCGTGATAGCGGGAGGAGGAGATACGCAGTATTTT; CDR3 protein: CSVIAGGGDTQYF
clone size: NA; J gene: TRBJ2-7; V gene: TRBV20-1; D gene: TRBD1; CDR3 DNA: TGCAGTGCTCCTGGACAGGGGCGCTCCTACGAGCAGTACTTC; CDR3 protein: CSAPGQGRSYEQYF
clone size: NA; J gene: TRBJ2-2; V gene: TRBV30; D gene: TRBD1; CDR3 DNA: TGTGCCTGGAGCTGGACAGGGGCCGGGGAGCTGTTTTTT; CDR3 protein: CAWSWTGAGELFF
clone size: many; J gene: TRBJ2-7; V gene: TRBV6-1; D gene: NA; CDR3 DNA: TGTGCCAGCAGAAACATCGCAACAGGTGACTCCTACGAGCAGTACTTC; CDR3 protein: CASRNIATGDSYEQYF
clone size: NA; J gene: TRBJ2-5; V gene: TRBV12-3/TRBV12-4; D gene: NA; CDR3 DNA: TGTGCCAGCAGTTTAGCGCTATCCCCGGTCCAAGAGACCCAGTACTTC; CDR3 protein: CASSLALSPVQETQYF
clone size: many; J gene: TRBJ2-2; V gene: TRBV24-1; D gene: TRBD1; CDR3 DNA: TGTGCCACCAGTGATACTTACCTCACTGGACAGGGTGGTTCCGCCGGGGAGCTGTTTTTT; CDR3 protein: CATSDTYLTGQGGSAGELFF
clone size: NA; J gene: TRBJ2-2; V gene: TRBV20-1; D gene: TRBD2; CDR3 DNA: TGCAGTGCGTGGACTAGCGGGAGCAGGGACGGGGAGCTGTTTTTT; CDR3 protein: CSAWTSGSRDGELFF
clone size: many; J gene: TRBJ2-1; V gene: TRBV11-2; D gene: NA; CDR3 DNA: TGTGCCAGCAGACTTTCCGGGACACTCTACAATGAGCAGTTCTTC; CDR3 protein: CASRLSGTLYNEQFF
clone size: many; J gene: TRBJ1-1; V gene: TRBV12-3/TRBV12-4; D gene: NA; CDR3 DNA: TGTGCCAGCAGCTCGGGGGCGACTGAAGCTTTCTTT; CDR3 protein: CASSSGATEAFF
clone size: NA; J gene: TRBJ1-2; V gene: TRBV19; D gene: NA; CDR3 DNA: TGTGCCAGTAGTATATCTCGCCAGAGCTATGGCTACACCTTC; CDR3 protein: CASSISRQSYGYTF
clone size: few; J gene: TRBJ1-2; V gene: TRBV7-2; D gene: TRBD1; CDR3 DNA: TGTGCCAGCAGTATGTGGACAGGGCGAGTCGAAGGCTACACCTTC; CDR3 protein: CASSMWTGRVEGYTF
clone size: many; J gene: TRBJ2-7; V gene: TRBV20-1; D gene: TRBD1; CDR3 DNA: TGCAGTGCTAGCCGCCTGGACAGGCCCTACGAGCAGTACTTC; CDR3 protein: CSASRLDRPYEQYF
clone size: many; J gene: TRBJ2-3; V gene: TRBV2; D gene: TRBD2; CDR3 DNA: TGTGCCAGCAGTGAAAGACTAGCGGCCACAGATACGCAGTATTTT; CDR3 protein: CASSERLAATDTQYF
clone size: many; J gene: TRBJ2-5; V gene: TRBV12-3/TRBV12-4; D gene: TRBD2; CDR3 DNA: TGTGCCAGCTCCCAACGGAGGACTAGCGGGGGAGAGACCCAGTACTTC; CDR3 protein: CASSQRRTSGGETQYF
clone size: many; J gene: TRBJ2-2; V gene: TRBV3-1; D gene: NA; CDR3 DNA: TGTGCCAGCAGCCAAGCCTGGGACCCCTTAGAGACCGGGGAGCTGTTTTTT; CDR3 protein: CASSQAWDPLETGELFF
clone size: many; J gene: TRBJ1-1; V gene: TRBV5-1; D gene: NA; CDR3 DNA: TGCGCCAGCAGCCCACCAGACCTAAACACTGAAGCTTTCTTT; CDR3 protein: CASSPPDLNTEAFF
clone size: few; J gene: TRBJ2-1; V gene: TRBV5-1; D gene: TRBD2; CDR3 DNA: TGCGCCAGCAGCAAGACTAGCGGGAGGTCGAGCTCCTACAATGAGCAGTTCTTC; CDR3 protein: CASSKTSGRSSSYNEQFF
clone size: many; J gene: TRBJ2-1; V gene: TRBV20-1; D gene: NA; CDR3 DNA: TGCAGTGCTAGAGAAGGGCTAGCGACGAATGAGCAGTTCTTC; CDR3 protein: CSAREGLATNEQFF
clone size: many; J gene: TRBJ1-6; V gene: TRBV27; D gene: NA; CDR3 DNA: TGTGCCAGCAGTTCCAGGGTTTTGGGTAATTCACCCCTCCACTTT; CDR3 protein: CASSSRVLGNSPLHF
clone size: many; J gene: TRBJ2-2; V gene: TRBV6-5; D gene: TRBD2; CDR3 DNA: TGTGCCAGCAGTTACTCGAGAAAAGCTAGCGGGAACACCGGGGAGCTGTTTTTT; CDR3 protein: CASSYSRKASGNTGELFF
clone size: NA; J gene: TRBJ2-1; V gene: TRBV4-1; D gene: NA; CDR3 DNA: TGCGCCAGCAGCCAAGTCATAGGGTCCTACAATGAGCAGTTCTTC; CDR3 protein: CASSQVIGSYNEQFF
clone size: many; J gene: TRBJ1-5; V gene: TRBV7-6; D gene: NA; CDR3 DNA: TGTGCCAGCAGCTTAGAACAGAACAATCAGCCCCAGCATTTT; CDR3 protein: CASSLEQNNQPQHF
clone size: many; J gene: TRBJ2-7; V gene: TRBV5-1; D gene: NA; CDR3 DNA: TGCGCCAGCAGCCCCCGAGGGGCACCTACCTACGAGCAGTACTTC; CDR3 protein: CASSPRGAPTYEQYF
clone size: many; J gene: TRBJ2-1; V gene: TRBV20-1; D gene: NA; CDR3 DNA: TGCAGTGCTAGTACCGGGACCCACGTTAACGATGAGCAGTTCTTC; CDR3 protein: CSASTGTHVNDEQFF
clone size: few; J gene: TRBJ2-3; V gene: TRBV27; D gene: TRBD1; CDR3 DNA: TGTGCCAGCAAGGCTGAGGGGGCCACAGATACGCAGTATTTT; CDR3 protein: CASKAEGATDTQYF
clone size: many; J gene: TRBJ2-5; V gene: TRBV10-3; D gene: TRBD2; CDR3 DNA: TGTGCCATCAGTGACCCTTCAAGACTAGCGGGAGGCCAAGAGACCCAGTACTTC; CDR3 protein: CAISDPSRLAGGQETQYF
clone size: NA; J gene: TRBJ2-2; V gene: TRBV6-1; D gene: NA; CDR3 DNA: TGTGCCAAGGCGGGGTTTACCGGGGAGCTGTTTTTT; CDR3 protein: CAKAGFTGELFF
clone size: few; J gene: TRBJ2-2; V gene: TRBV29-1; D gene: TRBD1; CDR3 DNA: TGCAGCGCTGGGACAGGGTCCGAGAACACCGGGGAGCTGTTTTTT; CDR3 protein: CSAGTGSENTGELFF
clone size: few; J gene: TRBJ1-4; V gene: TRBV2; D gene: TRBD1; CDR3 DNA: TGTGCCACCCTTGGGGGGACAGGGAATGAAAAACTGTTTTTT; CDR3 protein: CATLGGTGNEKLFF
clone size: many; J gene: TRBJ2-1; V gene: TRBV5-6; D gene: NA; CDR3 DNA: TGTGCCAGCAGCTTGGCCACCGGTAGCTCTTTCGGTGGTGAGCAGTTCTTC; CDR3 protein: CASSLATGSSFGGEQFF
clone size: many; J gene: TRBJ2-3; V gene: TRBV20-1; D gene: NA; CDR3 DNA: TGCAGTGCTCTTACTAGCTTCACAGATACGCAGTATTTT; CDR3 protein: CSALTSFTDTQYF
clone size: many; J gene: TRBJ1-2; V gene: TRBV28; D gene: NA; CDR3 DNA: TGTGCCAGCAGTTTGGCAGAGTATGGCTACACCTTC; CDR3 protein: CASSLAEYGYTF
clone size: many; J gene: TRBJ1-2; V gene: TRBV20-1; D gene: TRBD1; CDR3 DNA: TGCAGTGCTTCTCGGACAGGGGGCGTTGGTGGCTACACCTTC; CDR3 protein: CSASRTGGVGGYTF